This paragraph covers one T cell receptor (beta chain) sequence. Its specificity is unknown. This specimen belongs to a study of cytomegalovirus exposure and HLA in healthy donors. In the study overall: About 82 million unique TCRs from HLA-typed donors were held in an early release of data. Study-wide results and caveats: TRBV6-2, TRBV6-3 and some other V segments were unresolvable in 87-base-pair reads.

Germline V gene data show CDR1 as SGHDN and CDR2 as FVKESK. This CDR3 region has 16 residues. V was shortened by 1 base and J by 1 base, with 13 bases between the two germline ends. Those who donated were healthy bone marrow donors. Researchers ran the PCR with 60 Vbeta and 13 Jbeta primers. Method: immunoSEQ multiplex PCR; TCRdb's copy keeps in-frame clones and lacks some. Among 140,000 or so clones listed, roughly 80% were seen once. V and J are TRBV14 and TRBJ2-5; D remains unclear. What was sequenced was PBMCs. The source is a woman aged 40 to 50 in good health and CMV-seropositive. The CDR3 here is CASSQGSLGLQETQYF. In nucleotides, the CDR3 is TGTGCCAGCAGCCAAGGTTCTTTGGGCCTCCAAGAGACCCAGTACTTC.